The rows below give T cell receptor beta chains drawn from one sample of a study of blood T cells in healthy people across ages. In TCRdb, the 5' RACE reads were re-called with MiXCR into one record per CDR3 protein. Here the sample spans around 870,000 distinct CDR3 sequences, 29% being singletons. The sequenced sample was blood. The receptors come from a woman aged 80 or over in good health. The CDR3 runs from the conserved cysteine through the conserved F or W. A D gene is named only where the DNA matches it firmly. Clone size is shown for a subset of rows, as once, few, many or a class of expanded clone.

CDR3: CASSQAIIKKEDTQYF
DNA: TGCGCCAGCAGCCAAGCAATCATTAAAAAGGAAGATACGCAGTATTTT
D: .
size: many
J: TRBJ2-3
V: TRBV4-1

CDR3: CASSRIDHSGQPQHF
DNA: TGTGCCAGCAGTCGCATCGACCATTCAGGGCAGCCCCAGCATTTT
D: .
size: .
J: TRBJ1-5
V: TRBV28

CDR3: CASSYGWEGSEAFF
DNA: TGTGCCAGCAGTTACGGTTGGGAAGGCTCCGAAGCTTTCTTT
D: .
size: .
J: TRBJ1-1
V: TRBV6-5

CDR3: CASREAGAPQETQYF
DNA: TGTGCCAGCCGGGAAGCGGGGGCACCACAAGAGACCCAGTACTTC
D: TRBD2
size: .
J: TRBJ2-5
V: TRBV6-5

CDR3: CASSLGGVGGEQFF
DNA: TGTGCCAGCAGCTTAGGGGGGGTCGGGGGTGAGCAGTTCTTC
D: .
size: few
J: TRBJ2-1
V: TRBV7-2

CDR3: CASSSYGDTGNTIYF
DNA: TGCGCCAGCAGCTCGTACGGGGATACTGGAAACACCATATATTTT
D: .
size: .
J: TRBJ1-3
V: TRBV5-1

CDR3: CASSLVGGEKLFF
DNA: TGTGCCAGCAGCTTAGTTGGGGGAGAAAAACTGTTTTTT
D: .
size: many
J: TRBJ1-4
V: TRBV7-2

CDR3: CASRPVAGYVDNEQFF
DNA: TGTGCCAGCAGACCCGTAGCGGGATACGTGGACAATGAGCAGTTCTTC
D: TRBD2
size: few
J: TRBJ2-1
V: TRBV7-2

CDR3: CASSPPSGGGSTDTQYF
DNA: TGTGCCAGCAGCCCACCTTCGGGGGGGGGAAGCACAGATACGCAGTATTTT
D: TRBD2
size: many
J: TRBJ2-3
V: TRBV7-8

CDR3: CASSPEGRSNQPQHF
DNA: TGTGCCAGCAGCCCGGAGGGTCGGAGTAATCAGCCCCAGCATTTT
D: .
size: .
J: TRBJ1-5
V: TRBV9

CDR3: CASSHATGSGANVLTF
DNA: TGCGCCAGCAGCCACGCGACAGGGTCTGGGGCCAACGTCCTGACTTTC
D: TRBD1
size: many
J: TRBJ2-6
V: TRBV4-3

CDR3: CASSQNEGLGEQYF
DNA: TGTGCCAGCAGCCAAAATGAAGGGCTAGGGGAGCAGTACTTC
D: .
size: many
J: TRBJ2-5
V: TRBV3-1

CDR3: CASSLVGTGHQPQHF
DNA: TGTGCCAGCAGTTTAGTGGGGACAGGCCATCAGCCCCAGCATTTT
D: TRBD1
size: .
J: TRBJ1-5
V: TRBV12-3/TRBV12-4

CDR3: CASSQLPAPFVADTQYF
DNA: TGTGCCAGCAGCCAACTCCCGGCGCCCTTCGTGGCAGATACGCAGTATTTT
D: .
size: many
J: TRBJ2-3
V: TRBV14